The 4 T cell receptor beta chains reported below all come from one sample, sequenced in a study of PD-1 blockade in classical Hodgkin lymphoma. Generated by immunoSEQ multiplex PCR, the TCRdb table keeps only in-frame clones and is missing some. This table holds approximately 30,000 clones, about three quarters found once. Following autologous stem cell transplantation, relapse occurred in every patient, and exposure to brentuximab vedotin varied. Purified CD4+ T cells were obtained from thawed PBMCs through magnetic negative selection. The sequenced sample was CD4+ T cells from blood, obtained at baseline. These receptors were collected from a human donor with classical Hodgkin lymphoma.

The chain carries TRBV6-5 and TRBJ1-5; TRBD1 agrees at 7 bases. Germline V gives CDR1 MNHEY, CDR2 SVGAGI. The CDR3 runs to 14 residues. J was trimmed by 3 bases and V by 5 bases; bases with no gene match: 4. CDR3 DNA sequence: TGTGCCAGCAGTAAGGGACAGCACAATCAGCCCCAGCATTTT. Translation: CASSKGQHNQPQHF.

The chain recombines TRBV18 with TRBJ1-6; 9 bases map to TRBD1. From germline, CDR1 is KGHSH and CDR2 LQKENI. J lost 6 bases, V lost 6 bases, and 9 bases had no gene match. The CDR3 loop spans 16 amino acids. CDR3 coding DNA: TGTGCCAGCTCGCCAAACTCACAGGGGGCTAATTCACCCCTCCACTTT. Its protein product is CASSPNSQGANSPLHF.

The CDR3 sequence: CASSLGDLWAREQYF. In nucleotides, the CDR3 is TGCGCCAGCAGCTTGGGGGACCTCTGGGCCCGTGAGCAGTACTTC. The chain recombines TRBV5-1 with TRBJ2-7, with D tentatively TRBD1 or TRBD2 (5 bases each). With 0 bases removed from V and 7 bases from J, the gap between germline ends came to 17 bases. CDR1 and CDR2 (germline): SGHRS, YFSETQ. This CDR3 has 15 residues.

The rearrangement joins TRBV28 to TRBJ1-4; weak D call: TRBD1 (6 bases). The CDR3 spans 13 residues. CDR1 is MDHEN and CDR2 is SYDVKM in the germline V gene. The CDR3 loop is CAAGGGDSEKLFF. The CDR3, as DNA: TGTGCAGCCGGGGGGGGCGACAGCGAAAAACTGTTTTTT.